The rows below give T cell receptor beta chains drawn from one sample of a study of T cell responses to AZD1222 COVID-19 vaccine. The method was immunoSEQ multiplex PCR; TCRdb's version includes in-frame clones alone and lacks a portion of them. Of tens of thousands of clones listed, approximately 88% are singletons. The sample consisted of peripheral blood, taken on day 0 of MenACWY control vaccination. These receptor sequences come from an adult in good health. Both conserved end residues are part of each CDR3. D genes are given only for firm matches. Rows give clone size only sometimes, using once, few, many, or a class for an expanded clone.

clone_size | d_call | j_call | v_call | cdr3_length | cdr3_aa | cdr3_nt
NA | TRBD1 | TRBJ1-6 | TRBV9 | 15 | CASSRTGTGNSPLHF | TGTGCCAGCAGCCGTACCGGGACAGGGAATTCACCCCTCCACTTT
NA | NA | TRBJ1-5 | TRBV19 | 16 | CASSIGSRFGNQPQHF | TGTGCCAGTAGTATAGGAAGCAGGTTCGGCAATCAGCCCCAGCATTTT
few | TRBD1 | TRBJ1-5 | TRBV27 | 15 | CASTPDRGGGQPQHF | TGTGCCAGCACCCCGGACAGGGGAGGCGGACAGCCCCAGCATTTT
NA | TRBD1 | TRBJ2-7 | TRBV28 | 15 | CASSFGGQGIYEQYF | TGTGCCAGCAGTTTCGGGGGACAGGGGATCTACGAGCAGTACTTC
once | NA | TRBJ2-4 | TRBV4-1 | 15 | CASSQGQGLRLIQYF | TGCGCCAGCAGCCAAGGTCAGGGATTGAGACTGATCCAGTACTTC
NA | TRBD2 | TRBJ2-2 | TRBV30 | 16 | CAWSNLAGTNTGELFF | TGTGCCTGGAGTAACCTAGCGGGAACGAACACCGGGGAGCTGTTTTTT
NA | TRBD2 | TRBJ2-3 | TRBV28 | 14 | CASSSLAGPEAQYF | TGTGCCAGCAGTTCCCTAGCGGGGCCGGAGGCGCAGTATTTT
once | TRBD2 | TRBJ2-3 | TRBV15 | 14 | CATAGRESPDTQYF | TGTGCCACCGCGGGGCGGGAGAGCCCCGATACGCAGTATTTT
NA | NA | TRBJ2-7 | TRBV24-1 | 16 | CATSDSRYRIGDEQYF | TGTGCCACCAGTGATTCCCGCTACAGGATTGGCGACGAGCAGTACTTC
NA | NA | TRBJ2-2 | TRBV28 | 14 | CASETKGNTGELFF | TGTGCCAGCGAAACGAAGGGGAACACCGGGGAGCTGTTTTTT
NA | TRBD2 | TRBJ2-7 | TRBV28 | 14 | CASSWTSGTYEQYF | TGTGCCAGCAGTTGGACTAGCGGGACCTACGAGCAGTACTTC
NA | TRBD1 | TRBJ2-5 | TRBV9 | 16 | CASSVYPQGARETQYF | TGTGCCAGCAGCGTCTACCCCCAGGGGGCGCGTGAGACCCAGTACTTC
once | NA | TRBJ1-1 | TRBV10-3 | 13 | CAIRTGLGTEAFF | TGTGCCATCCGAACGGGGTTGGGTACTGAAGCTTTCTTT
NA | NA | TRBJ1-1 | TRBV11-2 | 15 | CASSLGLRWDTEAFF | TGTGCCAGCAGCCTAGGGTTACGATGGGACACTGAAGCTTTCTTT
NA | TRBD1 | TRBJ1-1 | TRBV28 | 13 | CASSLTGVGEAFF | TGTGCCAGCAGCCTGACAGGGGTTGGAGAAGCTTTCTTT
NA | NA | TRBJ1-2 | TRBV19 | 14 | CASSFTTVNYGYTF | TGTGCCAGTAGTTTCACGACGGTTAACTATGGCTACACCTTC
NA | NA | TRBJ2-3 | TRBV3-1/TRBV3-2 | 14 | CASSPSGGTDTQYF | TGTGCCAGCAGCCCCTCAGGGGGGACAGATACGCAGTATTTT
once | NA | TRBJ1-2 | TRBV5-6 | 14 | CASSLGQDGYGYTF | TGTGCCAGCAGCTTGGGGCAGGATGGCTATGGCTACACCTTC
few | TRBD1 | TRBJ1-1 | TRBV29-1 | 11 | CSVQTGTEAFF | TGCAGCGTTCAGACAGGGACTGAAGCTTTCTTT
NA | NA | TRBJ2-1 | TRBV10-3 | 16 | CAISEGERSSYNEQFF | TGTGCCATCAGTGAGGGGGAGCGGAGCTCCTACAATGAGCAGTTCTTC
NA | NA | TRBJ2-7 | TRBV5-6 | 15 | CASSLVPGITYEQYF | TGTGCCAGCAGCTTGGTGCCAGGGATAACCTACGAGCAGTACTTC
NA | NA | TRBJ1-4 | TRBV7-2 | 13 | CASSWGVDEKLFF | TGTGCCAGCAGCTGGGGGGTTGATGAAAAACTGTTTTTT
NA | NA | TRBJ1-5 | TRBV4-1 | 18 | CASSQYINQGYSNQPQHF | TGCGCCAGCAGCCAATATATTAACCAGGGGTATAGCAATCAGCCCCAGCATTTT
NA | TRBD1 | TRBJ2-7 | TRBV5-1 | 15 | CASSRLTGGGDEQYF | TGCGCCAGCAGCCGATTAACAGGGGGAGGCGACGAGCAGTACTTC
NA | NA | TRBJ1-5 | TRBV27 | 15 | CASSLYTAPNQPQHF | TGTGCCAGCAGTTTATATACCGCCCCCAATCAGCCCCAGCATTTT
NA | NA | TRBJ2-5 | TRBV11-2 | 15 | CASSFILAGQETQYF | TGTGCCAGCAGCTTCATTCTCGCTGGGCAAGAGACCCAGTACTTC
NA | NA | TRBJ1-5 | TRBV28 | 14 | CASTRWGGNQPQHF | TGTGCCAGCACTCGGTGGGGAGGCAATCAGCCCCAGCATTTT
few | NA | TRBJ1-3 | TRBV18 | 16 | CASSPLTGGTGNTIYF | TGTGCCAGCTCACCACTGACAGGTGGGACTGGAAACACCATATATTTT
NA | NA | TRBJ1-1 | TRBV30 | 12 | CAWSLAGYRAFF | TGTGCCTGGAGTTTGGCAGGGTATCGAGCTTTCTTT